These 2 T cell receptor beta chains came from one sample sequenced in a study of shared clonotypes between healthy human individuals. Generated by immunoSEQ multiplex PCR, the TCRdb table keeps only in-frame clones and is missing some. The sample yields approximately 2,200,000 clones, more than 85% seen once. Terminally differentiated effector memory CD45RA+ cells were left out of the naive CD8 fraction, which was CD45RO-negative and positively selected for CCR7. The specimen was naive CD8+ T cells from PBMCs. These receptors all stem from a man aged 18 to 30 in good health. Some clones in this sample may be carry-over from other donors' samples.

Concerning this clone: Different DNA sequences within this sample yield the same CDR3. The chain is built from TRBV15 and TRBJ1-3; tentative D call: TRBD1 (5 bases). Germline CDR1 is LNHNV and CDR2 is YYDKDF (reference sequence). This CDR3 spans 15 amino acids. Trimming took off 0 bases at V and 4 bases at J, with 10 bases between the two ends. The CDR3 bases are TGTGCCACCAGCAGAGACCAGGGCACCGGAAACACCATATATTTT. This gives the protein CATSRDQGTGNTIYF. Looking up the rest from reference TRBV15 and TRBJ1-3 gives the full variable domain: DAMVIQNPRYQVTQFGKPVTLSCSQTLNHNVMYWYQQKSSQAPKLLFHYYDKDFNNEADTPDNFQSRRPNTSFCFLDIRSPGLGDTAMYLCATSRDQGTGNTIYFGEGSWLTVV.

The V and J genes are TRBV11-2 and TRBJ2-1; 11 bases map to TRBD2. Germline V gives CDR1 SGHAT, CDR2 FQNNGV. This CDR3 is 17 amino acids long. Germline trimming cut 2 bases from V and 2 bases from J; bases unmatched to any gene: 5. The CDR3 loop reads CASSLLRLAGPYNEQFF. In DNA, the CDR3 is TGTGCCAGCAGCTTACTTCGACTAGCGGGACCCTACAATGAGCAGTTCTTC.